This T cell receptor (beta chain) was profiled in a study of blood T cell repertoires in COVID-19. Study-level information: The study drew acute and convalescent COVID-19 samples from the United States, Italy and Spain. PBMCs, B-cell-depleted T cells, or T cells provided the cDNA or gDNA that made up the material.

CDR1 and CDR2 from the germline V gene are SEHNR and FQNEAQ (reference sequence). The CDR3 is 13 amino acids. V gave up 3 bases and J gave up 8 bases, with 13 bases separating them. Sequenced by immunoSEQ multiplex PCR; TCRdb stores in-frame clones only, minus some. The table shows tens of thousands of clones, with more than 75% occurring only once. The source is a woman older than 75 with active or convalescent COVID-19. The sample taken for sequencing was peripheral blood. The gene calls are TRBV7-9 and TRBJ1-2; unclear D gene. The CDR3 nucleotides read TGTGCCAGCAGCTTCTTGGGCAACCTGGGCTACACCTTC. It encodes CASSFLGNLGYTF.